These 32 T cell receptor beta chains came from one sample sequenced in a study of blood T cell repertoires in COVID-19. Repertoires were generated with immunoSEQ multiplex PCR, while TCRdb's copy carries only in-frame clones and drops some. The profile covers over 300,000 clones, with roughly 83% appearing a single time and about 1.6% taken by the ten largest. Sample: peripheral blood. The receptors originated from a woman aged 50 to 60 with acute or convalescent COVID-19.

This clone came up a few times. This chain uses TRBV12-3 or TRBV12-4 with TRBJ1-4; D ambiguous. This CDR3 is 12 amino acids long. Between the trimmed V and J ends, which lost 7 bases and 8 bases, there was a span of 11 bases. CDR3 loop: CASTPPGEKLFF. The CDR3 DNA reads TGTGCCAGCACCCCCCCGGGGGAAAAACTGTTTTTT.

V gene TRBV9 combines with J gene TRBJ2-1; TRBD1 matches 8 bases. The CDR3 is 15 amino acids. The V gene's germline CDR1 is SGDLS and CDR2 YYNGEE. Germline trimming cut 2 bases from V and 5 bases from J; bases unmatched to any gene: 6. The CDR3 DNA follows: TGTGCCAGCAGCGTCCCAGGACAGGGACACAATGAGCAGTTCTTC. The encoded protein is CASSVPGQGHNEQFF.

This sequence joins TRBV19 and TRBJ2-7, with TRBD1 identical over 9 bases. The CDR3 totals 15 residues. J was trimmed by 5 bases and V by 7 bases; bases with no gene match: 12. Looked up from germline, CDR1 is LNHDA and CDR2 is SQIVND (reference sequence). CDR3 residues: CASTAHRTGDHEQYF. In nucleotides, the CDR3 is TGTGCCAGTACCGCCCATCGGACAGGGGACCACGAGCAGTACTTC.

This clone was counted once. The chain employs TRBV7-2 and TRBJ2-7; 7 bases fit TRBD2. In germline, CDR1 is SGHTA, CDR2 FQGNSA. V lost 4 bases, J lost 6 bases, and 15 bases stayed unmatched. The CDR3 has 16 residues. CDR3: CASSSQFGAGAGEQYF. The DNA for the CDR3 is TGTGCCAGCAGCTCTCAGTTCGGGGCGGGAGCGGGCGAGCAGTACTTC.

The genes are TRBV7-2 and TRBJ1-5; TRBD1 matches 8 bases. CDR3 length equals 14 residues. The J segment lost 5 bases and the V segment lost 5 bases, leaving 5 bases of the junction unmatched. The germline gives CDR1 SGHTA, CDR2 FQGNSA. The CDR3 DNA is TGTGCCAGCAGCAGGACAGGGACCTATCAGCCCCAGCATTTT. It translates to CASSRTGTYQPQHF.

V and J are TRBV11-2 and TRBJ1-3, with 7 bases aligning to TRBD1. CDR3 length: 16 amino acids. With 3 bases clipped from V and 0 bases from J, the junction kept 5 bases outside the gene matches. The germline V gene has CDR1 SGHAT and CDR2 FQNNGV. The CDR3 DNA is TGTGCCAGCAGCTTGGGACAGATGAGCTCTGGAAACACCATATATTTT. It codes for CASSLGQMSSGNTIYF.

This clone was found once. The chain joins TRBV27 to TRBJ1-1, with 11 bases fitting TRBD1. This CDR3 region has 13 residues. The J segment lost 5 bases and the V segment lost 7 bases, leaving 3 bases of the junction unmatched. The germline CDR1 and CDR2 sequences are MNHEY and SMNVEV (reference sequence). This CDR3 reads CASTDRGQTEAFF. DNA for the CDR3: TGTGCCAGCACGGACAGGGGGCAAACTGAAGCTTTCTTT.

The chain joins TRBV19 to TRBJ2-2; TRBD1 aligns across 9 bases. CDR1 and CDR2 from the germline V gene are LNHDA and SQIVND (reference sequence). CDR3 length equals 16 residues. Unmatched junction bases numbered 10, after V lost 5 bases and J lost 6 bases. CDR3 sequence (DNA): TGTGCCAGTAGTGCCCCGGGACAGGGTATCCCCGGGGAGCTGTTTTTT. Protein sequence: CASSAPGQGIPGELFF.

This chain connects TRBV28 to TRBJ1-6, with a weak D call TRBD1 (6 bases). The CDR3 contains 13 residues. The V and J ends lost 3 bases and 13 bases respectively, with 13 bases between them. Germline V CDR1 and CDR2: MDHEN, SYDVKM. The CDR3 is CASSFAYGGPLHF. The CDR3, as DNA: TGTGCCAGCAGTTTTGCCTATGGGGGCCCCCTCCACTTT.

J is TRBJ1-1 and V is TRBV7-3; a weak D match, TRBD1 (5 bases). Deletions cut 6 bases from V and 8 bases from J, with 19 bases between. There are 14 residues in the CDR3. Germline V CDR1 and CDR2: SGHTA, FQGTGA. The CDR3 protein is CASRLPTATSEAFF. The CDR3 bases are TGTGCCAGCAGACTGCCGACAGCGACCAGCGAAGCTTTCTTT. Combining the CDR3 with reference TRBV7-3 and TRBJ1-1 gives the whole variable domain GAGVSQTPSNKVTEKGKYVELRCDPISGHTALYWYRQSLGQGPEFLIYFQGTGAADDSGLPNDRFFAVRPEGSVSTLKIQRTERGDSAVYLCASRLPTATSEAFFGQGTRLTVV.

The CDR3: CASSPRLPSAYYEQYF. Here the CDR3 DNA reads TGTGCCAGCAGTCCTCGACTGCCCTCAGCCTACTACGAGCAGTACTTC. This chain connects TRBV27 to TRBJ2-7; D ambiguous. Germline assignment: CDR1 MNHEY and CDR2 SMNVEV (reference sequence). The CDR3 is 16 residues long. The V gene lost 5 bases and the J gene lost 3 bases, with 20 bases spanning the gap.

The chain links TRBV7-6 to TRBJ2-2; TRBD1 is a possible D gene (5 bases). This CDR3 is built from 14 residues. V was pared by 1 base and J by 4 bases, with 7 bases between. In germline, CDR1 is SGHVS, CDR2 FNYEAQ. In DNA form, the CDR3 reads TGTGCCAGCAGCTTAGGGGGCGGCACCGGGGAGCTGTTTTTT. Amino acids: CASSLGGGTGELFF.

The CDR3 protein is CASSPGTGYSQPQHF. The CDR3 nucleotides read TGTGCCAGCAGCCCGGGGACAGGGTATAGTCAGCCCCAGCATTTT. The chain is built from TRBV7-9 and TRBJ1-5, with 9 bases that match TRBD1. The CDR3 runs to 15 residues. Germline V gives CDR1 SEHNR, CDR2 FQNEAQ (reference sequence). With V trimmed by 5 bases and J by 6 bases, 8 bases remained unmatched.

CDR3 in amino acids: CASSFLFSGRSASTDTQYF. CDR3 sequence (DNA): TGTGCCAGCAGCTTTTTATTTAGCGGGAGGAGTGCTAGCACAGATACGCAGTATTTT. This rearrangement joins TRBV5-8 to TRBJ2-3; 10 nucleotides match TRBD2. V lost 2 bases, J lost 0 bases, and 12 bases stayed unmatched. Germline values: CDR1 SGHTS, CDR2 YDEGEE. The CDR3 totals 19 residues.

V and J are TRBV10-3 and TRBJ1-6, with 8 bases lining up with TRBD1. The CDR3 length is 15 residues. J gave up 5 bases and V 6 bases, and 6 bases lay outside the gene matches. Germline V CDR1 and CDR2: ENHRY, SYGVKD. CDR3 sequence: CAIRSGTGDNSPLHF. The CDR3 DNA reads as TGTGCCATCAGGTCCGGGACAGGTGATAATTCACCCCTCCACTTT.

The CDR3 DNA reads as TGCGCCAGCAGCTCCCTTTGGCAGGGGGCAGGCTACACCTTC. It is translated as CASSSLWQGAGYTF. This chain uses TRBV5-1 with TRBJ1-2; 8 bases fit TRBD1. The CDR3 is 14 residues long. Per the germline V gene, CDR1 is SGHRS and CDR2 is YFSETQ. V trimming: 3 bases; J trimming: 8 bases; junction bases outside the gene matches: 9.

J is TRBJ2-2 and V is TRBV10-1; tentative D call: TRBD2 (6 bases). The CDR3 is made up of 17 amino acids. Germline loops: CDR1 WNHNN, CDR2 SYGVQD (reference sequence). Trimming took 3 bases from V and 5 from J, leaving 19 bases between them. The CDR3, as DNA: TGCGCCAGCAGTGACCCGGACTATCGCGAATGGACCGGGGAGCTGTTTTTT. Protein sequence: CASSDPDYREWTGELFF.

This clone has only one observation. The V call is TRBV27, the J call TRBJ2-2; possibly TRBD2 for D (7 bases). The CDR3 contains 16 residues. Germline-derived CDR1 and CDR2 are MNHEY and SMNVEV (reference sequence). Trimming removed 1 base from V and 3 bases from J, with 12 bases in between. Here the CDR3 DNA reads TGTGCCAGCAGTTTATGGGGGCTAGCGGACACCGGGGAGCTGTTTTTT. Encoded protein: CASSLWGLADTGELFF.

This sequence joins TRBV7-2 and TRBJ2-7; D uncertain. The CDR3 runs 14 residues. Trimming shortened V by 3 bases and J by 0 bases, and 9 bases separated the two germline ends. Per the germline V gene, CDR1 is SGHTA and CDR2 is FQGNSA. The CDR3 nucleotides are TGTGCCAGCAGCTTCGGCGGAACCTCCTACGAGCAGTACTTC. Protein sequence: CASSFGGTSYEQYF.

The J gene is TRBJ1-5, the V gene TRBV9; no definite D call. Germline loops: CDR1 SGDLS, CDR2 YYNGEE. Between the trimmed V and J ends, which lost 3 bases and 4 bases, there was a span of 11 bases. CDR3 length: 14 residues. CDR3 sequence reads: CASSGPSENQPQHF. The CDR3 DNA follows: TGTGCCAGCAGCGGACCTAGCGAGAATCAGCCCCAGCATTTT. Variable domain in full (rest from reference TRBV9 and TRBJ1-5): DSGVTQTPKHLITATGQRVTLRCSPRSGDLSVYWYQQSLDQGLQFLIQYYNGEERAKGNILERFSAQQFPDLHSELNLSSLELGDSALYFCASSGPSENQPQHFGDGTRLSIL.

This chain connects TRBV2 to TRBJ2-3, with 7 positions matching TRBD2. This CDR3 is built from 16 residues. The V gene end was trimmed by 0 bases and the J gene end by 2 bases; junction bases not matched to a gene: 5. Germline CDR1 reads SNHLY; CDR2 reads FYNNEI. The CDR3 sequence is CASSEALAGFTDTQYF. The CDR3 nucleotides read TGTGCCAGCAGTGAAGCTTTAGCGGGCTTCACAGATACGCAGTATTTT.

The J gene is TRBJ2-1, the V gene TRBV28; 11 nucleotides agree with TRBD2. The CDR3 runs 11 residues. The germline V gene has CDR1 MDHEN and CDR2 SYDVKM. The CDR3 DNA is TGTGGAGCTAGCGGGAGGTGGGAGCAGTTCTTC. This codes for CGASGRWEQFF. Filled out from reference TRBV28 and TRBJ2-1, the complete variable domain reads DVKVTQSSRYLVKRTGEKVFLECVQDMDHENMFWYRQDPGLGLRLIYFSYDVKMKEKGDIPEGYSVSREKKERFSLILESASTNQTSMYLCGASGRWEQFFGPGTRLTVL.

This rearrangement joins TRBV28 to TRBJ2-7; 10 nucleotides align to TRBD1. Germline CDR1 reads MDHEN; CDR2 reads SYDVKM. The length of the CDR3 is 16 residues. The J segment lost 4 bases and the V segment lost 3 bases, leaving 9 bases of the junction unmatched. CDR3 loop: CASSFTPGQGFYEQYF. The DNA of the CDR3 is TGTGCCAGCAGTTTTACCCCGGGACAGGGGTTTTACGAGCAGTACTTC. Looking up the rest from reference TRBV28 and TRBJ2-7 gives the full variable domain: DVKVTQSSRYLVKRTGEKVFLECVQDMDHENMFWYRQDPGLGLRLIYFSYDVKMKEKGDIPEGYSVSREKKERFSLILESASTNQTSMYLCASSFTPGQGFYEQYFGPGTRLTVT.

This chain links TRBV11-2 with TRBJ1-4; D may be TRBD1 (5 bases). The germline V and J ends were trimmed by 3 bases and 5 bases, with 19 bases remaining between them. Germline V gives CDR1 SGHAT, CDR2 FQNNGV. CDR3 length equals 17 residues. CDR3 region: CASSFPGRTGGNEKLFF. The CDR3, as DNA: TGTGCCAGCAGCTTCCCAGGGAGGACGGGAGGGAATGAAAAACTGTTTTTT.

A word on this clone: In the same sample, other DNA sequences code for this CDR3. CDR3: CASSLSSYNEQFF. CDR3 DNA: TGTGCCAGCAGTCTAAGCTCCTACAATGAGCAGTTCTTC. V and J are TRBV27 and TRBJ2-1; D call uncertain. The CDR3 has 13 amino acids. Germline lookup yields CDR1 MNHEY and CDR2 SMNVEV (reference sequence). V was pared by 5 bases and J by 0 bases, with 5 bases between.

V gene TRBV5-1 combines with J gene TRBJ2-2, with D uncertain. Trimming removed 1 base from V and 0 bases from J, with 7 bases in between. This CDR3 is 15 amino acids long. From germline, CDR1 is SGHRS and CDR2 YFSETQ. Here the CDR3 DNA reads TGCGCCAGCAGCTTGACGGTAACGAACACCGGGGAGCTGTTTTTT. This codes for CASSLTVTNTGELFF.

The chain couples TRBV2 to TRBJ2-5; 7 bases fit TRBD1. V was pared by 6 bases and J by 2 bases, with 9 bases of the junction left unmatched. The CDR3 totals 15 residues. The V gene's germline CDR1 is SNHLY and CDR2 FYNNEI. CDR3 DNA sequence: TGTGCCAGCAGCGATGGACAGGCAGGGCAAGAGACCCAGTACTTC. Translating it yields CASSDGQAGQETQYF.

The chain carries TRBV19 and TRBJ2-5; a possible D gene is TRBD2 (7 bases). Trimming pared 7 bases from V and 5 bases from J, leaving 14 bases between. The CDR3 covers 13 residues. CDR1 is LNHDA and CDR2 is SQIVND in the germline V gene (reference sequence). The CDR3 DNA is TGTGCCAGTACCCCCAGGGGAGGGGAGACCCAGTACTTC. Translation: CASTPRGGETQYF.

This chain connects TRBV11-2 to TRBJ1-2; 7 nucleotides align to TRBD1. Germline-derived CDR1 and CDR2 are SGHAT and FQNNGV. Losses at the gene ends were 3 bases for V and 8 bases for J; bases not matched to a gene: 21. There are 18 residues in the CDR3. The DNA of the CDR3 is TGTGCCAGCAGCTTCCACGTAAGCAGGAGGCAGGGGGAAGGAGGCTACACCTTC. The encoded protein is CASSFHVSRRQGEGGYTF.

This chain joins TRBV7-2 and TRBJ2-7; D might be TRBD1 (6 bases). The CDR3 totals 13 residues. V was shortened by 1 base and J by 6 bases, with 10 bases between the two germline ends. Germline assignment: CDR1 SGHTA and CDR2 FQGNSA. The CDR3 is CASSLEQGIEQYF. DNA for the CDR3: TGTGCCAGCAGCTTAGAGCAGGGGATCGAGCAGTACTTC.

This clone was seen a few times. This chain links TRBV2 with TRBJ1-4, with a tentative D call TRBD1 (5 bases). The V gene lost 11 bases and the J gene lost 4 bases, with 14 bases spanning the gap. Germline CDR1 is SNHLY and CDR2 is FYNNEI. This CDR3 has 13 residues. The DNA of the CDR3 is TGTGCCGGCGCGGGACGCGGTAATGAAAAACTGTTTTTT. Amino acid sequence: CAGAGRGNEKLFF.

The V and J genes are TRBV7-6 and TRBJ2-7, with 7 bases lining up with TRBD2. The CDR3 is 12 amino acids. After removal of 5 bases from V and 5 bases from J, the junction contained 3 bases not matched to a gene. The germline V gene encodes CDR1 SGHVS and CDR2 FNYEAQ. The CDR3 loop is CASSSGKNEQYF. The CDR3 region has the DNA TGTGCCAGCAGCAGCGGGAAGAACGAGCAGTACTTC.